The 13 T cell receptor beta chains presented below share a single source sample, sequenced in a study of blood T cell repertoires in COVID-19. Only in-frame clones appear in the TCRdb table, and some are missing; sequencing was by immunoSEQ multiplex PCR. Of 200,000 to 250,000 clones in the sample, 80% to 85% were seen once. The specimen was PBMCs or T cells enriched from blood (not recorded which). The receptors come from a woman aged 40 to 49 who had recovered from COVID-19.

The chain links TRBV15 to TRBJ2-5; D is possibly TRBD2 (6 bases). This CDR3 spans 14 amino acids. CDR1 LNHNV and CDR2 YYDKDF come from the germline V gene (reference sequence). The ends were cut back, 5 bases at V and 1 base at J, with 11 bases in the middle. CDR3 residues: CATSVSGAQETQYF. Here the CDR3 DNA reads TGTGCCACCAGCGTTAGCGGAGCCCAAGAGACCCAGTACTTC.

This clone has a single count. This chain's CDR3 is CASKAGGLKFSYEQYF. The CDR3 DNA reads as TGTGCCAGCAAGGCGGGAGGACTAAAGTTTTCCTACGAGCAGTACTTC. The V call is TRBV28, the J call TRBJ2-7; 8 nucleotides align to TRBD2. CDR1 and CDR2 from the germline V gene are MDHEN and SYDVKM. CDR3 length: 16 residues. After removal of 7 bases from V and 1 base from J, the junction contained 12 bases not matched to a gene.

This rearrangement joins TRBV10-1 to TRBJ2-1, with 11 bases aligning to TRBD2. V shed 2 bases and J 6 bases; nucleotides not matched to a gene: 3. CDR1 and CDR2 (germline): WNHNN, SYGVQD (reference sequence). This CDR3 is built from 15 residues. The CDR3 bases are TGCGCCAGCAGTGAGACTAGCGGGAGAGGCAATGAGCAGTTCTTC. It translates to CASSETSGRGNEQFF.

This rearrangement joins TRBV18 to TRBJ2-1, with 8 bases lining up with TRBD1. The length of the CDR3 is 15 residues. V was pared by 5 bases and J by 1 base, with 4 bases of the junction left unmatched. Per germline, CDR1 KGHSH and CDR2 LQKENI. Written as DNA, the CDR3 is TGTGCCAGCTCAGTCGGACAGGGATCCTACAATGAGCAGTTCTTC. This sequence encodes CASSVGQGSYNEQFF.

The chain carries TRBV28 and TRBJ1-3, with 9 bases matching TRBD1. V was pared by 6 bases and J by 9 bases, with 6 bases of the junction left unmatched. The CDR3 has 13 amino acids. CDR1 MDHEN and CDR2 SYDVKM come from the germline V gene. CDR3 amino acids: CASRVQGASTIYF. In DNA, the CDR3 is TGTGCCAGCAGGGTACAGGGGGCTAGCACCATATATTTT.

The chain employs TRBV28 and TRBJ2-3; D gene unclear. CDR1 MDHEN and CDR2 SYDVKM come from the germline V gene. This CDR3 region has 11 residues. V shed 7 bases and J shed 3 bases, with 5 bases lying between them. The DNA of the CDR3 is TGTGCCAGCAAGAGGACAGATACGCAGTATTTT. As protein: CASKRTDTQYF.

V is TRBV29-1 and J is TRBJ2-3; the D gene is possibly TRBD2 (6 bases). The CDR3 totals 14 residues. V gave up 4 bases and J gave up 0 bases, with 11 bases separating them. Germline lookup yields CDR1 SQVTM and CDR2 ANQGSEA. The CDR3 here is CSVAEGTSTDTQYF. The CDR3 nucleotides are TGCAGCGTTGCAGAGGGGACTAGCACAGATACGCAGTATTTT.

The rearrangement uses TRBV24-1 and TRBJ2-5, with D possibly matching TRBD2 (6 bases). Trimming removed 9 bases from V and 7 bases from J, with 14 bases in between. Germline V gene sequence: CDR1 KGHDR, CDR2 SFDVKD. This CDR3 has 12 amino acids. The CDR3 region is CATADGRGTQYF. CDR3 DNA sequence: TGTGCCACCGCCGACGGGAGAGGGACCCAGTACTTC.

This clone has more than one count but fewer than ten. V gene TRBV30 combines with J gene TRBJ1-5, with 8 positions matching TRBD1. Germline CDR1 reads GTSNPN; CDR2 reads SVGIG (reference sequence). V was pared by 1 base and J by 5 bases, with 7 bases of the junction left unmatched. The CDR3 spans 15 residues. CDR3 loop: CAWSGSLTGDQPQHF. Written as DNA, the CDR3 is TGTGCCTGGAGTGGATCCTTGACAGGGGATCAGCCCCAGCATTTT.

The chain is built from TRBV7-2 and TRBJ2-3; the D gene is possibly TRBD2 (5 bases). Germline values: CDR1 SGHTA, CDR2 FQGNSA. The CDR3 is 14 amino acids. V was cut by 5 bases and J by 0 bases, with 9 bases left in between. In nucleotides, the CDR3 is TGTGCCAGCAGCCGCGGACTTAGCACAGATACGCAGTATTTT. It is translated as CASSRGLSTDTQYF.

This clone has a single count. V is TRBV18 and J is TRBJ1-1, with D maybe TRBD1 (6 bases). V lost 0 bases, J lost 0 bases, and 11 bases lay in between. CDR3 length: 16 residues. Germline V gene lookup returns CDR1 KGHSH and CDR2 LQKENI. CDR3 sequence: CASSPPQGSMNTEAFF. In DNA form, the CDR3 reads TGTGCCAGCTCACCACCGCAGGGGAGCATGAACACTGAAGCTTTCTTT.

The V and J genes are TRBV2 and TRBJ1-6; D is unresolved. CDR1 is SNHLY, CDR2 FYNNEI, per germline. The CDR3 runs 14 residues. The V end was cut by 7 bases, the J end by 10 bases, with 17 bases between. The CDR3 sequence: CASTSSQTRSPLHF. CDR3 DNA: TGTGCCAGCACCTCATCCCAGACACGATCACCCCTCCACTTT.

J is TRBJ2-1 and V is TRBV7-2; D possibly corresponds to TRBD1 (6 bases). V dropped 3 bases and J dropped 7 bases, with 19 bases sitting between them. Germline CDR1 is SGHTA and CDR2 is FQGNSA. CDR3 length: 16 amino acids. CDR3 nucleotides: TGTGCCAGCAGCTTTGAAGTCCAGGGGAGTAGGAATGAGCAGTTCTTC. Translating gives CASSFEVQGSRNEQFF.